This TCR beta chain was documented in a study of neurological immune-mediated disorders. Overall study results and limits: Because no CDR3 amino acid sequences were shared across subjects by expanded clones, private repertoires were suggested in all groups.

V trimming: 1 base; J trimming: 9 bases; junction bases outside the gene matches: 5. The length of the CDR3 is 15 residues. Germline CDR1 SEHNR, CDR2 FQNEAQ (reference sequence). On this clonotype: The antigen is not known.

The group of healthy controls was made up of people who were blood bank volunteers in Maryland, USA. 5'RACE with 10-nucleotide random UMIs produced the cDNA. In TCRdb, the 5' RACE reads were re-called with MiXCR into one record per CDR3 protein. The sample contains tens of thousands of distinct CDR3 sequences, roughly 9.5% of which appear only once. This chain uses TRBV7-9 with TRBJ2-1; TRBD2 matches 11 bases. This receptor was identified in a man aged 45-60 years in good health. The sequencing input was PBMCs. The chain's CDR3 is CASSLGLAGRGEQFF. The CDR3 nucleotides read TGTGCCAGCAGCTTAGGACTAGCGGGAAGGGGTGAGCAGTTCTTC.